This TCR beta chain was recorded in a study of blood T cell repertoires in COVID-19. The overall study: The study drew acute and convalescent COVID-19 samples from the United States, Italy and Spain. Nucleic acid was either cDNA or gDNA, and it came from T cells, B-cell-depleted T cells, or PBMCs.

How the authors handled the data: Using reference gene primer amplification, nucleated cell counts were estimated. The method was immunoSEQ multiplex PCR; TCRdb's version includes in-frame clones alone and lacks a portion of them. The V and J calls and clone size are taken from that table; D and trimming were inferred from the DNA. This table holds tens of thousands of clones, more than 80% found once. This CDR3 spans 13 amino acids. Germline V gene lookup returns CDR1 KGHDR and CDR2 SFDVKD. Trimming cost V 3 bases and J 7 bases, with 11 bases left between them. Material for sequencing was peripheral blood. The TCR sequence derives from a man aged 60-69 years with acute or convalescent COVID-19. The gene calls are TRBV24-1 and TRBJ1-1; D is possibly TRBD1 (5 bases). The chain's CDR3 is CATSDPDSLEAFF. The DNA for the CDR3 is TGTGCCACCAGTGATCCCGACAGCCTTGAAGCTTTCTTT.